Reported below is one T cell receptor beta chain. Its antigen is currently unknown. Donors, without exception, were Caucasian adults residing in Nashville, Tennessee. Subsets obtained from CD4+ cells comprised CD45RA+ naive and CD45RA-negative memory cells. There are 14 residues in the CDR3. The junction had 6 bases not matched to a gene; V was cut back by 5 bases and J by 10 bases. CDR1 and CDR2 (germline): MDHEN, SYDVKM. The data derive from a study of shared clonotypes between healthy human individuals. Study-wide context: CD4 naive and memory got three plates each, CD8 naive two, CD8 memory one. General study points: Sharing of clonotypes among donors was expected to vary with sequencing depth.

Libraries were prepared by immunoSEQ multiplex PCR; TCRdb keeps only in-frame clonotypes and omits some of them. The sample includes roughly 2.5 million clones, around nine tenths seen only once; the top ten take about 0.13%. Sequencing input: naive CD4+ T cells sorted from blood. The subset: CD45RA+ positively selected. The chain recombines TRBV28 with TRBJ1-6; 9 bases line up with TRBD1. The clonotype originates from a man between 18 and 35 years old in good health. CDR3 sequence: CASSPGTGRSPLHF. The DNA for the CDR3 is TGTGCCAGCAGTCCGGGGACAGGGCGGTCACCCCTCCACTTT.